Listed below are T cell receptor beta chains from one sample, sequenced in a study of type 1 regulatory T cells. For these receptors, no antigen is known. TCRdb itself ran the reads through MiXCR, one entry per CDR3 protein. The sample lists around 6,200 distinct CDR3 sequences, roughly 27% occurring once. Sequencing was done on a sample of cultured T cells, either the whole culture or a sorted T cell fraction (not recorded which). All receptors come from a human donor in good health. Each CDR3 is given with its conserved first and last residue. A D gene is named only where the DNA matches it firmly. Clone size is given for some rows only: seen once, a few or many times, or a class if the clone is expanded.

J gene,clone size,V gene,D gene,CDR3 DNA,CDR3 protein
TRBJ1-2,.,TRBV12-3/TRBV12-4,.,TGTGCCAGCAGTTCTCACTATGGCTACACCTTC,CASSSHYGYTF
TRBJ1-5,once,TRBV12-3/TRBV12-4,.,TGTGCCAGCAGTTCCAACTACGGGACGACTAATCAGCCCCAGCATTTT,CASSSNYGTTNQPQHF
TRBJ1-2,many,TRBV12-3/TRBV12-4,TRBD1,TGTGCCAGCAGTCGACAGGGGGCTGTGGGCTACACCTTC,CASSRQGAVGYTF
TRBJ1-6,medium-sized,TRBV15,.,TGTGCCACCAGCAGAGCTGGAGTGGTCAATTCACCCCTCCACTTT,CATSRAGVVNSPLHF
TRBJ2-3,large,TRBV12-3/TRBV12-4,TRBD1,TGTGCCAGCAGTTTAGGGACAGGGACAGATACGCAGTATTTT,CASSLGTGTDTQYF
TRBJ2-1,.,TRBV7-2,TRBD2,TGTGCCAGCAGCGATGGACTAGTTGTGTCCCATGAGCAGTTCTTC,CASSDGLVVSHEQFF
TRBJ1-1,few,TRBV18,.,TGTGCCAGCTCACCCGCTATGGGGTCGTGGACTGAAGCTTTCTTT,CASSPAMGSWTEAFF
TRBJ2-7,many,TRBV7-2,.,TGTGCCAGCAGCTTAGGACCGATGAGCTCCTACGAGCAGTACTTC,CASSLGPMSSYEQYF
TRBJ2-3,medium-sized,TRBV5-1,TRBD2,TGCGCCAGCAGCATACTAGCGGGATTAGCGGATACGCAGTATTTT,CASSILAGLADTQYF
TRBJ1-6,medium-sized,TRBV20-1,TRBD1,TGCAGTGCCCCGAGAAGGACAGGGAATAATTCACCCCTCCACTTT,CSAPRRTGNNSPLHF
TRBJ2-5,medium-sized,TRBV6-6,TRBD2,TGTGCCAGCGGAAAGAGGACTAGCGGGAGGGCCCCTCGCGGCGTAGAGACCCAGTACTTC,CASGKRTSGRAPRGVETQYF
TRBJ1-1,.,TRBV12-3/TRBV12-4,TRBD1,TGTGCCAGCAGGAATCAGGGGGCTGAAGCTTTCTTT,CASRNQGAEAFF
TRBJ1-5,many,TRBV30,.,TGTGCCTGGAGTCCATCCAGGGAACAGCCCCAGCATTTT,CAWSPSREQPQHF
TRBJ2-2,medium-sized,TRBV11-3,TRBD1,TGTGCCAGCAGCGGGACAGGGGCCGGGGAGCTGTTTTTT,CASSGTGAGELFF
TRBJ2-2,medium-sized,TRBV5-1,.,TGCGCCAGCAGCTTGAGAACGAACACCGGGGAGCTGTTTTTT,CASSLRTNTGELFF
TRBJ1-1,few,TRBV7-9,.,TGTGCCAGCAGCTTAGACATCACTGAAGCTTTCTTT,CASSLDITEAFF
TRBJ2-2,medium-sized,TRBV15,TRBD2,TGTGCCACCGGCTCGGGCGGGAGGAACACCGGGGAGCTGTTTTTT,CATGSGGRNTGELFF
TRBJ1-1,medium-sized,TRBV10-3,.,TGTGCCACCAGCCCCGGGACGGTGAACACTGAAGCTTTCTTT,CATSPGTVNTEAFF
TRBJ2-1,medium-sized,TRBV5-1,TRBD2,TGCGCCAGCAGAGTGACTAGCGGGATAAATGAGCAGTTCTTC,CASRVTSGINEQFF
TRBJ2-7,many,TRBV6-2/TRBV6-3,.,TGTGCCAGCAGTATCACGGGCTCCTACGAGCAGTACTTC,CASSITGSYEQYF
TRBJ2-1,.,TRBV3-1,TRBD2,TGTGCCAGCAGCCTATCTAGCGGCAAGCAGTTCTTC,CASSLSSGKQFF
TRBJ2-5,many,TRBV6-1,TRBD2,TGTGCCAGCAGTGAGCCGACTAGCGGGAGGGAGACCCAGTACTTC,CASSEPTSGRETQYF
TRBJ1-5,.,TRBV20-1,TRBD1,TGCAGTGCTAGAGACGGAGACAGGGGCTTTCAGCCCCAGCATTTT,CSARDGDRGFQPQHF
TRBJ1-4,medium-sized,TRBV18,.,TGTGCCAGCTCACCACCGACTACAGAAAAACTGTTTTTT,CASSPPTTEKLFF